This T cell receptor beta chain was profiled in a study of T cell repertoires in cytomegalovirus infection. Notes on the study in general: Adding up the frequency of public TCR beta families identified people who carried CMV plus the relevant HLA.

The V and J ends lost 6 bases and 7 bases respectively, with 22 bases between them. The CDR3 sequence is 17 residues long. The germline V gene encodes CDR1 MNHEY and CDR2 SVGEGT. This clonotype came up a few times. Its matching antigen is unknown. TCRdb reprocessed the reads with MiXCR, giving one entry per CDR3 protein. The sample has around 300,000 distinct CDR3 sequences; over 7.5% are singletons. Specimen: PBMCs. The sequence was collected from a human donor in good health (CMV status not recorded). Some clones in this sample may be carry-over from other donors' samples. The chain employs TRBV6-2 or TRBV6-3 and TRBJ1-6; D perhaps matches TRBD1 (6 bases). CDR3 in amino acids: CASSSDRTAGANSPLHF. CDR3 in DNA: TGTGCCAGCAGCTCGGACCGAACGGCAGGGGCGAATTCACCCCTCCACTTT.